A single sample is the source of the 6 T cell receptor beta chains below, sequenced in a study of lymphopenia after photon versus proton radiotherapy. Libraries were prepared by immunoSEQ multiplex PCR; TCRdb keeps only in-frame clonotypes and omits some of them. The sample carries 30,000 to 45,000 clones, more than 75% recorded once. The sample consisted of peripheral blood, taken from a patient treated with photon-based radiotherapy. These receptors all come from a man aged 50-60 years with gastric cancer.

Remarks on this clone: Distinct nucleotide sequences in the sample also encode this CDR3. This sequence joins TRBV15 and TRBJ1-2; weak D call: TRBD1 (6 bases). The germline V and J ends were trimmed by 0 bases and 4 bases, with 9 bases remaining between them. Germline CDR1 reads LNHNV; CDR2 reads YYDKDF (reference sequence). The CDR3 is made up of 14 amino acids. The CDR3 reads CATSRDRQAYGYTF. CDR3 coding DNA: TGTGCCACCAGCAGAGATAGACAGGCCTATGGCTACACCTTC.

The chain uses TRBV7-9 and TRBJ2-5; D may be TRBD2 (7 bases). Per the germline V gene, CDR1 is SEHNR and CDR2 is FQNEAQ (reference sequence). Trimming pared 1 base from V and 5 bases from J, leaving 11 bases between. The CDR3 loop spans 14 amino acids. CDR3 residues: CASSLVGGAETQYF. Here the CDR3 DNA reads TGTGCCAGCAGCTTAGTAGGGGGGGCCGAGACCCAGTACTTC.

This rearrangement joins TRBV6-5 to TRBJ1-2, with TRBD1 matching over 9 bases. This CDR3 region has 12 residues. J lost 6 bases, V lost 7 bases, and 3 bases had no gene match. Germline V lookup: CDR1 MNHEY, CDR2 SVGAGI. The CDR3 bases are TGTGCCAGCAATGGGGACAGGGATGGCTACACCTTC. Translation: CASNGDRDGYTF.

The chain links TRBV6-1 to TRBJ1-2; the D is unclear. With 5 bases removed from V and 2 bases from J, the gap between germline ends came to 9 bases. There are 13 residues in the CDR3. Germline CDR1 is MNHNS and CDR2 is SASEGT. DNA for the CDR3: TGTGCCAGCAGTCCATCCCCGAACTATGGCTACACCTTC. This gives the protein CASSPSPNYGYTF.

The J gene is TRBJ2-5, the V gene TRBV5-6; TRBD2 matches at 11 bases. This CDR3 region has 17 residues. The trim removed 2 bases at V and 4 bases at J, leaving 10 bases unmatched. Germline-derived CDR1 and CDR2 are SGHDT and YYEEEE. The CDR3 loop reads CASSLTLLAGVVETQYF. In nucleotides, the CDR3 is TGTGCCAGCAGCTTAACTCTACTAGCGGGAGTAGTAGAGACCCAGTACTTC.

This clone is a singleton in its sample. The rearrangement uses TRBV11-1 and TRBJ2-7; D might be TRBD1 (6 bases). V was trimmed by 5 bases and J by 3 bases, leaving 20 bases between them. Germline V gene lookup returns CDR1 SGHAT and CDR2 FQDESV (reference sequence). This CDR3 is 16 amino acids long. CDR3 nucleotides: TGTGCCAGCAGCATCCTACAGGGCCTCGACGTCTACGAGCAGTACTTC. It translates to CASSILQGLDVYEQYF.